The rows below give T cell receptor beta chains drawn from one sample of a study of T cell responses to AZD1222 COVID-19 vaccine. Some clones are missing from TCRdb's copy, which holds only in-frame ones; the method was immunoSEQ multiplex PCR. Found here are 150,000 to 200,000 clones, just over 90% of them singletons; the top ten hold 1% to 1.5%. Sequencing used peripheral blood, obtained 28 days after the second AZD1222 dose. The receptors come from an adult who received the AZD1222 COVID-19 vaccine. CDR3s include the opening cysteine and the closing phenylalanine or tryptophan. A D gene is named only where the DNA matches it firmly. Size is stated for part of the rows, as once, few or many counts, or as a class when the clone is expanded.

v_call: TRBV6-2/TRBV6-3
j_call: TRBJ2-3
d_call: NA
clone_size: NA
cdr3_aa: CASSRRDTQYF
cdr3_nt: TGTGCCAGCAGTCGCCGGGATACGCAGTATTTT

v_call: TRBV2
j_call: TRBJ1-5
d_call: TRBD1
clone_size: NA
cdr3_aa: CASSEAPGTVTNQPQHF
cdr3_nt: TGTGCCAGCAGTGAAGCCCCCGGGACAGTTACCAATCAGCCCCAGCATTTT

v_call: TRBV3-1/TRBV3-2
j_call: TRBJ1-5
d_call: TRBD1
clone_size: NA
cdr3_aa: CASSQEIVHRDRVNQPQHF
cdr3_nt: TGTGCCAGCAGCCAAGAGATTGTCCACCGGGACAGGGTCAATCAGCCCCAGCATTTT

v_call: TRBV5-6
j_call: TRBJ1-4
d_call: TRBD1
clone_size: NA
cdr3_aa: CASSLALGTATNEKLFF
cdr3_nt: TGTGCCAGCAGCTTGGCCCTTGGGACAGCAACTAATGAAAAACTGTTTTTT

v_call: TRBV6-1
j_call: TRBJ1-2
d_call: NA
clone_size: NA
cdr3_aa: CASSLDGGSYGYTF
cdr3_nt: TGTGCCAGCAGTCTCGATGGAGGGAGCTATGGCTACACCTTC

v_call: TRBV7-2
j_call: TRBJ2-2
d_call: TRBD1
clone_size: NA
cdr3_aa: CASSLGTGNTGELFF
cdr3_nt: TGTGCCAGCAGCTTAGGGACAGGGAACACCGGGGAGCTGTTTTTT

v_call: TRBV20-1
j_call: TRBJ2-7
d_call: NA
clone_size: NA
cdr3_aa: CSAKGGYEQYF
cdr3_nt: TGCAGTGCCAAAGGGGGCTACGAGCAGTACTTC

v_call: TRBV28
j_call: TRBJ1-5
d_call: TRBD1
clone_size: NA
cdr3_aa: CASIPTGVRNQPQHF
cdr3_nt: TGTGCCAGCATCCCGACAGGGGTGAGGAATCAGCCCCAGCATTTT

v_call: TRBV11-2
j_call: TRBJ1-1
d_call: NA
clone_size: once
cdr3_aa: CASSLVMTGMNTEAFF
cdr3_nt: TGTGCCAGCAGCTTAGTAATGACAGGTATGAACACTGAAGCTTTCTTT

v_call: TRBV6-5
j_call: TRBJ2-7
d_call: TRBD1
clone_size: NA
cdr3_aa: CASSYRQGAVYEQYF
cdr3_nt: TGTGCCAGCAGTTACAGACAGGGGGCTGTATACGAGCAGTACTTC

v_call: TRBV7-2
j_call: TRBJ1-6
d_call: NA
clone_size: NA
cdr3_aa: CASTPGGITGLLYNSPLHF
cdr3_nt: TGTGCCAGCACCCCTGGGGGAATCACAGGGTTGCTCTATAATTCACCCCTCCACTTT

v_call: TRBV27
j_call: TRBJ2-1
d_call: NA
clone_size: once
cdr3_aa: CASSLYRTAKSTYNEQFF
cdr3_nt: TGTGCCAGCAGTTTATATCGGACAGCCAAATCAACCTACAATGAGCAGTTCTTC

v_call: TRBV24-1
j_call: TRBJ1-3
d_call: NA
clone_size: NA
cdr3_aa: CATSDPTEQESGNTIYF
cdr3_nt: TGTGCCACCAGTGACCCGACGGAGCAAGAATCTGGAAACACCATATATTTT

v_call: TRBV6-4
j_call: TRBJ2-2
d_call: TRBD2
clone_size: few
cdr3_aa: CASSSGATGELFF
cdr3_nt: TGTGCCAGCAGTAGCGGGGCCACCGGGGAGCTGTTTTTT

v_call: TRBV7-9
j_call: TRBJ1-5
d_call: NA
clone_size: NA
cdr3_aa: CASSLVRGKENQPQHF
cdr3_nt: TGTGCCAGCAGCTTAGTAAGGGGGAAAGAGAATCAGCCCCAGCATTTT

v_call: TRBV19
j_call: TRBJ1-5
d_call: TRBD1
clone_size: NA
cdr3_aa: CASSIPAGTDSNQPQHF
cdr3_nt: TGTGCCAGTAGTATCCCCGCCGGGACAGATAGCAATCAGCCCCAGCATTTT

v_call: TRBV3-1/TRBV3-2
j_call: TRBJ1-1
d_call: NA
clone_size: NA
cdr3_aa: CASSQGGSGADTEAFF
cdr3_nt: TGTGCCAGCAGCCAAGGAGGCTCGGGGGCGGACACTGAAGCTTTCTTT

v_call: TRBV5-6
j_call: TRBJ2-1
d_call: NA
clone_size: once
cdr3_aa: CASSPGDNEQFF
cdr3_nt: TGTGCCAGCAGCCCCGGGGACAATGAGCAGTTCTTC

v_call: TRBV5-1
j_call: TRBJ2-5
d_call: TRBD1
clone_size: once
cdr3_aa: CASSLADRGRQETQYF
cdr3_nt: TGCGCCAGCAGCTTGGCGGACAGGGGGCGGCAAGAGACCCAGTACTTC

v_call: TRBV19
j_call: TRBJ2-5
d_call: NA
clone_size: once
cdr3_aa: CASTKGPLRIQETQYF
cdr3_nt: TGTGCCAGTACCAAGGGGCCGTTGCGGATCCAAGAGACCCAGTACTTC

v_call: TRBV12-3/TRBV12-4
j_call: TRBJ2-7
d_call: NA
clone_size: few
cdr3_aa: CASRGRKYEQYF
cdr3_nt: TGTGCCAGCAGAGGGCGGAAGTACGAGCAGTACTTC

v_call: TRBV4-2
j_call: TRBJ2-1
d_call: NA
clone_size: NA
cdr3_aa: CASSQEGRPSPYNEQFF
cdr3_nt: TGTGCCAGCAGCCAAGAGGGGCGGCCATCGCCCTACAATGAGCAGTTCTTC

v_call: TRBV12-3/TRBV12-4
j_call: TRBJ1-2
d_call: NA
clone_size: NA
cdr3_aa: CASRTTGNYGYTF
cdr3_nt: TGTGCCAGCAGGACGACAGGAAACTATGGCTACACCTTC

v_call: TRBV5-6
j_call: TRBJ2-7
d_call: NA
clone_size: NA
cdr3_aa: CASSLAAGLVNDEQYF
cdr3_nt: TGTGCCAGCAGCTTAGCGGCGGGTCTAGTTAACGACGAGCAGTACTTC

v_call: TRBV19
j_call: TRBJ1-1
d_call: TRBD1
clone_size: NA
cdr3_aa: CASSPRTGVNTEAFF
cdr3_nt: TGTGCCAGTAGTCCCCGGACAGGCGTGAACACTGAAGCTTTCTTT

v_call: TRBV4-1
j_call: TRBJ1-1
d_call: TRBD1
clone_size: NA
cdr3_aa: CASSQEGGTGYPEAFF
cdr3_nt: TGCGCCAGCAGCCAAGAGGGGGGGACAGGGTACCCAGAAGCTTTCTTT

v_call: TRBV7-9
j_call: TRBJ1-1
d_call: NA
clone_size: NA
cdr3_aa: CASSPGAGIVTEAFF
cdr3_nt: TGTGCCAGCAGCCCCGGCGCGGGGATAGTCACTGAAGCTTTCTTT

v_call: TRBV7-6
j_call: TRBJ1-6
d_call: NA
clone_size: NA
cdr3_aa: CASSPRLGGDSPLHF
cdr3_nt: TGTGCCAGCAGCCCCCGACTAGGAGGGGATTCACCCCTCCACTTT

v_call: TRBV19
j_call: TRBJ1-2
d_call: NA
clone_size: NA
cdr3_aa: CASSMGGGFYGYTF
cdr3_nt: TGTGCCAGTAGTATGGGCGGGGGATTCTATGGCTACACCTTC

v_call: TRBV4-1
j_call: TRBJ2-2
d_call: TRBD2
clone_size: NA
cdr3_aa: CASSPRTSGRSSVGTGELFF
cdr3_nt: TGCGCCAGCAGCCCTCGGACTAGCGGGAGATCTTCTGTGGGCACCGGGGAGCTGTTTTTT

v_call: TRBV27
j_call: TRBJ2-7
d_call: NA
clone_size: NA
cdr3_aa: CASSLVSFPSLGYEQYF
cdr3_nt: TGTGCCAGCAGTTTAGTTTCATTTCCGTCTCTGGGGTACGAGCAGTACTTC

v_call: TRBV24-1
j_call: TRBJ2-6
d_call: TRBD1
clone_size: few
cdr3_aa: CATSDLLARGSSGANVLTF
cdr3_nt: TGTGCCACCAGTGATTTGCTGGCCAGGGGGAGCTCTGGGGCCAACGTCCTGACTTTC

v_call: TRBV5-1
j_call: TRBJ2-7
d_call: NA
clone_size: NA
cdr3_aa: CASSQGPAYEQYF
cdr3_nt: TGCGCCAGCAGTCAAGGGCCCGCTTACGAGCAGTACTTC

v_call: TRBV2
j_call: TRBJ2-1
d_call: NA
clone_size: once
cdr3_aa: CASSEPPGAYNEQFF
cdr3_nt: TGTGCCAGCAGTGAGCCCCCCGGGGCCTACAATGAGCAGTTCTTC

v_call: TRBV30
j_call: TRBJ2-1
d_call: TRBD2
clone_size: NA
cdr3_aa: CAWRVSGGRTQFF
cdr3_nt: TGTGCCTGGAGGGTCAGCGGGGGGCGTACGCAGTTCTTC

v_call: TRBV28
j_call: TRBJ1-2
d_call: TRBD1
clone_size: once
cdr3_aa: CASSQGTGVYDGYTF
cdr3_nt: TGTGCCAGCAGTCAGGGGACAGGGGTATACGATGGCTACACCTTC

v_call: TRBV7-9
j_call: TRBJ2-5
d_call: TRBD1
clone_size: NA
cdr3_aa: CASSLIDRGRSETQYF
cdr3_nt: TGTGCCAGCAGCTTGATAGACAGGGGGCGTTCAGAGACCCAGTACTTC

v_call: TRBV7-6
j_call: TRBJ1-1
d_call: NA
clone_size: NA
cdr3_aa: CASSPSNTEAFF
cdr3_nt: TGTGCCAGCAGCCCCTCAAACACTGAAGCTTTCTTT

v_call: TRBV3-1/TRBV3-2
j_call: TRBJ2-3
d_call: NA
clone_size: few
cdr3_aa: CASSQGGSVDTQYF
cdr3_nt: TGTGCCAGCAGCCAAGGGGGGAGCGTGGATACGCAGTATTTT

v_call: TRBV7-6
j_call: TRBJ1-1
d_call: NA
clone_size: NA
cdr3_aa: CASSPGGRNTEAFF
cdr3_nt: TGTGCCAGCAGCCCGGGGGGGAGGAACACTGAAGCTTTCTTT